This TCR beta chain was found in a study of cytomegalovirus exposure and HLA in healthy donors. Study as a whole: An early release of data contained around 80 million unique TCRs, which came from HLA-typed donors.

Germline values: CDR1 SSHAT, CDR2 FNYEAQ (reference sequence). The CDR3 is 15 amino acids. It was with 60 Vbeta and 13 Jbeta primers that the PCR ran. This table comes from immunoSEQ multiplex PCR, and its TCRdb copy is limited to in-frame clones, with some not included. The table includes 120,000 or so clones, about 73% detected once. Remarks on this clone: Its antigen is unknown. One junction end does not reproduce the germline sequence, and a read error may be involved.

General study findings and limits: The likely origin of a cluster of highly shared sequence variants was a sequencing artifact. Most CMV-associated TCR beta chains were later found to appear HLA-restricted. In vitro data verified three CMV-associated chains as specific for CMV antigens.

The source is a woman aged 35 to 49 in good health and CMV-seronegative. The genes are TRBV7-7 and TRBJ2-5; the D gene is possibly TRBD2 (7 bases). Sequencing was performed on PBMCs. The CDR3 DNA is TGTGCTAGCAGCTTAGGGCGGGGGCCCCAAGAGACCCAGTACTTC. It translates to CASSLGRGPQETQYF.